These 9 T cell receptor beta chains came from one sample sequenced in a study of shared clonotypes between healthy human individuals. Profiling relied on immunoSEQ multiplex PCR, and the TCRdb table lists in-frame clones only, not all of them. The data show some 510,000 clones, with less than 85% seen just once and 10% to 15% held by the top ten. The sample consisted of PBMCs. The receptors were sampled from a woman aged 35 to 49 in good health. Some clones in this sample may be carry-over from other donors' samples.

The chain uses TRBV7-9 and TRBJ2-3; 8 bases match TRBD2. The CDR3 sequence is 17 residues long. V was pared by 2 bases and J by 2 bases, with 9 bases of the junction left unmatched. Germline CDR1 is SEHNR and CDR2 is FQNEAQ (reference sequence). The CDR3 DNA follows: TGTGCCAGCAGCTTACTCCTAGCGGGCGGACTCACAGATACGCAGTATTTT. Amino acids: CASSLLLAGGLTDTQYF.

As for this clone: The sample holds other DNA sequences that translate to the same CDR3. This CDR3 reads CASSYSSAYSYEQYF. In DNA form, the CDR3 reads TGTGCCAGCAGTTACTCGTCGGCCTACTCCTACGAGCAGTACTTC. The chain joins TRBV6-5 to TRBJ2-7; D gene uncertain. From germline, CDR1 is MNHEY and CDR2 SVGAGI. This CDR3 is 15 amino acids long. Trimming pared 0 bases from V and 0 bases from J, leaving 9 bases between.

CDR3 amino acids: CASSSWDTDTQYF. CDR3 nucleotides: TGTGCCAGCAGTTCCTGGGACACAGATACGCAGTATTTT. This chain links TRBV4-2 with TRBJ2-3; no clear D. Trimming took 6 bases from V and 2 from J, leaving 9 bases between them. The CDR3 runs to 13 residues. The germline CDR1 and CDR2 sequences are LGHNA and YNFKEQ.

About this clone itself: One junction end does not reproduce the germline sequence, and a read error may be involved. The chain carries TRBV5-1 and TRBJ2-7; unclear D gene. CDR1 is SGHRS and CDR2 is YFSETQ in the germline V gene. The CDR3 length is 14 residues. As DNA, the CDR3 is TGCGCCAGCAGCTTACGGTCTGGTAACGACGAGCAGTGCTTC. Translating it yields CASSLRSGNDEQCF.

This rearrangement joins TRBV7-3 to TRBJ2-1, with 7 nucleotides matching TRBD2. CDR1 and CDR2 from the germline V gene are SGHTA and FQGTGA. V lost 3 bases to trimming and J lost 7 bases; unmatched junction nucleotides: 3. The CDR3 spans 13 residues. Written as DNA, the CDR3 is TGTGCCAGCAGCTTGAGCGGGAAGAATGAGCAGTTCTTC. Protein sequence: CASSLSGKNEQFF.

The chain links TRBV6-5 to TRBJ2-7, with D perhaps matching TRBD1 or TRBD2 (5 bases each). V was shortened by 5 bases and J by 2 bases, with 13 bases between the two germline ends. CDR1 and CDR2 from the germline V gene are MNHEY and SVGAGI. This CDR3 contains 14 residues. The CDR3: CASSLTGTAYEQYF. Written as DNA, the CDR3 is TGTGCCAGCAGTCTTACGGGGACCGCCTACGAGCAGTACTTC.

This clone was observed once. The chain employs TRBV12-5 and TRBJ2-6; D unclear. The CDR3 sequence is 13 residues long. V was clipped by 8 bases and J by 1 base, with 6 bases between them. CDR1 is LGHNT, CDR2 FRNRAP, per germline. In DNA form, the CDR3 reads TGTGCTAGTATGGGTTCTGGGGCCAACGTCCTGACTTTC. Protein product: CASMGSGANVLTF.

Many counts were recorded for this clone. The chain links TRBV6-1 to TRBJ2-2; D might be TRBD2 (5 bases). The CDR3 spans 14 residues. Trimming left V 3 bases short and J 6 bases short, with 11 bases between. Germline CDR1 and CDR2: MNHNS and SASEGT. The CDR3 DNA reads TGTGCCAGCAGTGAGATAAGAGGGCCCGGGGAGCTGTTTTTT. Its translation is CASSEIRGPGELFF.

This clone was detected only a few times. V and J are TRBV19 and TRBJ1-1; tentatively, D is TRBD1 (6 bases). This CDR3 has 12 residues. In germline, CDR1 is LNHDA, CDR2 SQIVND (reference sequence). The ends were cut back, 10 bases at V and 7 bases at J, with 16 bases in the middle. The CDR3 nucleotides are TGTGCCACGAGGGGGGGACAAAGTGAAGCTTTCTTT. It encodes CATRGGQSEAFF.